This is a list of T cell receptor beta chains from one sample in a study of blood T cells in healthy people across ages. TCRdb redid the calling of the 5' RACE reads with MiXCR, one entry per CDR3 protein. The data contain hundreds of thousands of distinct CDR3 sequences, roughly 32% of them singletons. The sample taken for sequencing was blood. The receptors were gathered from a woman aged 80 or older in good health. CDR3s include the opening cysteine and the closing phenylalanine or tryptophan. Size values are once, few and many counts, or a class for expanded clones, and some rows have none.

CDR3 protein: CASSPGGGRGPDTQYF
V gene: TRBV5-1
J gene: TRBJ2-3
clone size: many

CDR3 protein: CASSSTGATYEQYF
V gene: TRBV5-1
J gene: TRBJ2-7
clone size: many

CDR3 protein: CSAQRGQGGDQPQHF
V gene: TRBV20-1
J gene: TRBJ1-5
clone size: -

CDR3 protein: CASSHRVTSTNEKLFF
V gene: TRBV7-9
J gene: TRBJ1-4
clone size: few

CDR3 protein: CASSYPGQGARNEQFF
V gene: TRBV12-3/TRBV12-4
J gene: TRBJ2-1
clone size: many

CDR3 protein: CASSVRTREYNEQFF
V gene: TRBV6-1
J gene: TRBJ2-1
clone size: many

CDR3 protein: CASSPAGTGGETQYF
V gene: TRBV5-1
J gene: TRBJ2-5
clone size: -

CDR3 protein: CASGAPTGGTVYNEQFF
V gene: TRBV12-5
J gene: TRBJ2-1
clone size: -

CDR3 protein: CASQTGVSNQPQHF
V gene: TRBV19
J gene: TRBJ1-5
clone size: -

CDR3 protein: CSVEPRVGDTEAFF
V gene: TRBV29-1
J gene: TRBJ1-1
clone size: -

CDR3 protein: CASSFYRGSYEQYF
V gene: TRBV5-1
J gene: TRBJ2-7
clone size: many

CDR3 protein: CASTKGASGGVSSYNEQFF
V gene: TRBV5-1
J gene: TRBJ2-1
clone size: many

CDR3 protein: CASTYDRGDTEAFF
V gene: TRBV5-1
J gene: TRBJ1-1
clone size: many

CDR3 protein: CSAFWTGNNEQFF
V gene: TRBV20-1
J gene: TRBJ2-1
clone size: many

CDR3 protein: CASSDPTGGVETQYF
V gene: TRBV2
J gene: TRBJ2-5
clone size: many

CDR3 protein: CASSERRGGGFF
V gene: TRBV2
J gene: TRBJ1-4
clone size: -

CDR3 protein: CASSQEGLAGGSYNEQFF
V gene: TRBV3-1
J gene: TRBJ2-1
clone size: -

CDR3 protein: CASSFSGGAFKQFF
V gene: TRBV6-5
J gene: TRBJ2-1
clone size: -

CDR3 protein: CASSQLDEQFF
V gene: TRBV28
J gene: TRBJ2-1
clone size: many

CDR3 protein: CSARDLGGLEQFF
V gene: TRBV20-1
J gene: TRBJ2-1
clone size: few

CDR3 protein: CASSLDEPSSGNTIYF
V gene: TRBV5-1
J gene: TRBJ1-3
clone size: -

CDR3 protein: CSVDRTGPTDTQYF
V gene: TRBV29-1
J gene: TRBJ2-3
clone size: many

CDR3 protein: CSAPTGTQGETQYF
V gene: TRBV20-1
J gene: TRBJ2-5
clone size: many